These 8 T cell receptor beta chains originate from one sample sequenced in a study of blood T cells in healthy people across ages. Combining a sample-barcoded 5' primer with a J-beta primer mix, a second PCR ran for roughly 6 to 12 cycles. TCRdb recomputed calls from the 5' RACE reads with MiXCR, one row per CDR3 protein. The sample holds nearly 1 million distinct CDR3 sequences, 51% seen once. Sequenced material: blood. The source of these receptors is a woman aged 55-75 years in good health.

The rearrangement uses TRBV7-2 and TRBJ2-5, with 14 positions matching TRBD2. Germline loops: CDR1 SGHTA, CDR2 FQGNSA. Germline trimming cut 1 base from V and 1 base from J; bases unmatched to any gene: 2. This CDR3 contains 17 residues. Written as DNA, the CDR3 is TGTGCCAGCAGCTTAGTGGGGACTAGCGGGGGCCAAGAGACCCAGTACTTC. Its protein is CASSLVGTSGGQETQYF.

The V call is TRBV20-1, the J call TRBJ2-1, with D perhaps being TRBD1 or TRBD2 (5 bases each). Trimming took off 2 bases at V and 6 bases at J, with 17 bases between the two ends. Germline V gene data show CDR1 as DFQATT and CDR2 as SNEGSKA (reference sequence). There are 15 residues in the CDR3. CDR3 DNA: TGCAGTGCTAGATCCGACGGGGCCACGGGCAATGAGCAGTTCTTC. Amino acids: CSARSDGATGNEQFF.

This chain connects TRBV20-1 to TRBJ2-2, with 7 bases fitting TRBD2. V lost 8 bases and J lost 5; bases outside the gene matches: 8. CDR3 length equals 13 residues. Germline V gene data show CDR1 as DFQATT and CDR2 as SNEGSKA (reference sequence). CDR3 sequence: CSPERDPTGELFF. In nucleotides, the CDR3 is TGCAGTCCAGAGCGGGACCCAACCGGGGAGCTGTTTTTT.

The sample holds a few counts of this clonotype. The chain uses TRBV4-2 and TRBJ2-7, with D unresolved. The V and J ends lost 4 bases and 4 bases respectively, with 20 bases between them. Germline V gene lookup returns CDR1 LGHNA and CDR2 YNFKEQ. The CDR3 has 16 amino acids. In nucleotides, the CDR3 is TGTGCCAGCAGCCTCATAACGGGCTCGCTGAGTTACGAGCAGTACTTC. Amino acid sequence: CASSLITGSLSYEQYF.

The rearrangement links TRBV4-2 to TRBJ2-5; weak D call: TRBD1 (6 bases). CDR1 LGHNA and CDR2 YNFKEQ come from the germline V gene. The CDR3 extends over 17 amino acids. Trimming shortened V by 0 bases and J by 5 bases, and 19 bases separated the two germline ends. For the CDR3, the DNA is TGTGCCAGCAGCCAAGACCCCACGACAGGTCCAAGGGAGACCCAGTACTTC. This translates into CASSQDPTTGPRETQYF.

The gene calls are TRBV20-1 and TRBJ2-7; TRBD2 aligns across 11 bases. J gave up 9 bases and V 4 bases, and 11 bases lay outside the gene matches. CDR3 length: 14 amino acids. Looked up from germline, CDR1 is DFQATT and CDR2 is SNEGSKA (reference sequence). CDR3 coding DNA: TGCAGTGCTATACGTGGTACTAGCGGGAGCGTGCAGTACTTC. Translation: CSAIRGTSGSVQYF.

This clonotype was recorded a few times. A much larger clonotype is one base distant, so this may be a read error. The V call is TRBV7-2, the J call TRBJ1-2, with 7 positions matching TRBD1. J was trimmed by 6 bases and V by 3 bases; bases with no gene match: 7. The germline V gene has CDR1 SGHTA and CDR2 FQGNSA. This CDR3 is built from 14 residues. The CDR3 DNA is TGTGCCAGCAGCTTTGAGTACAGGGGCGATGGCTACACCTTC. Protein: CASSFEYRGDGYTF. Combining the CDR3 with reference TRBV7-2 and TRBJ1-2 gives the whole variable domain GAGVSQSPSNKVTEKGKDVELRCDPISGHTALYWYRQSLGQGLEFLIYFQGNSAPDKSGLPSDRFSAERTGGSVSTLTIQRTQQEDSAVYLCASSFEYRGDGYTFGSGTRLTVV.

The sample holds a few counts of this clonotype. This chain links TRBV29-1 with TRBJ2-3; D may be TRBD1 (6 bases). Trimming left V 8 bases short and J 3 bases short, with 15 bases between. Germline-derived CDR1 and CDR2 are SQVTM and ANQGSEA. The CDR3 runs to 13 residues. Here the CDR3 reads CSTGYQGTDTQYF. The CDR3 DNA sequence: TGCAGCACCGGCTACCAGGGGACAGATACGCAGTATTTT.